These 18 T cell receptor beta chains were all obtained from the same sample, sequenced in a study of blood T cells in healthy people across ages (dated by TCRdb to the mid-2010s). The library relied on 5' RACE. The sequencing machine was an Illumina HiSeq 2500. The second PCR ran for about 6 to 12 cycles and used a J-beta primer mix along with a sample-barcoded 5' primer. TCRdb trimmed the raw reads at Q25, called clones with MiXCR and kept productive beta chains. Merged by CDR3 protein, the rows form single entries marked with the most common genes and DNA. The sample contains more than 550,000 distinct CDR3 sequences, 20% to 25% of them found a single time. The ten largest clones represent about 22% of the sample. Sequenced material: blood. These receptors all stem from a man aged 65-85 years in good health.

The CDR3 DNA is TGTGCCAGCAGACCCACGACCTCTCCCTATGAGCAGTTCTTC. As protein: CASRPTTSPYEQFF. The V and J genes are TRBV3-1 and TRBJ2-1, with D uncertain. The CDR3 has 14 amino acids. The V gene's germline CDR1 is LGHDT and CDR2 YNNKEL (reference sequence). Trimming stripped 6 bases from V and 8 bases from J, with 17 bases between.

The CDR3 is CASSLAVSGVYEQYF. In DNA form, the CDR3 reads TGTGCCAGCAGTTTAGCGGTTTCGGGGGTTTACGAGCAGTACTTC. The rearrangement uses TRBV12-3 or TRBV12-4 and TRBJ2-7, with D possibly TRBD2 on 6 matching bases. This CDR3 contains 15 residues. Deletions cut 0 bases from V and 4 bases from J, with 13 bases between.

The CDR3 nucleotides are TGTGCCAGCAGTGAAGTGGTCAGCACGAATACGCAGTATTTT. Amino acids: CASSEVVSTNTQYF. The rearrangement links TRBV2 to TRBJ2-3; D gene ambiguous. CDR1 and CDR2 (germline): SNHLY, FYNNEI. The CDR3 runs 14 residues. The V and J ends lost 1 base and 7 bases respectively, with 12 bases between them.

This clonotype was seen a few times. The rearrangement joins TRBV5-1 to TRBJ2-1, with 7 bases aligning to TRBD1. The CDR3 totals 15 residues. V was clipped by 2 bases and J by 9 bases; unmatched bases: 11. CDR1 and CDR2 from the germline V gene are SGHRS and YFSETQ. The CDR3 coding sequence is TGCGCCAGCAGCTTTACAGGGGATAGAGTGGGTGAGCAGTTCTTC. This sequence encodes CASSFTGDRVGEQFF.

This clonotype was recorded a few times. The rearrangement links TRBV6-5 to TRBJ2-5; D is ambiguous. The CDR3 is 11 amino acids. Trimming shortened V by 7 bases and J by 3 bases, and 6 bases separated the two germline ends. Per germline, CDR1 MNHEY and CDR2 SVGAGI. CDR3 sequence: CASTAKETQYF. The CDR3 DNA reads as TGTGCCAGCACAGCTAAAGAGACCCAGTACTTC.

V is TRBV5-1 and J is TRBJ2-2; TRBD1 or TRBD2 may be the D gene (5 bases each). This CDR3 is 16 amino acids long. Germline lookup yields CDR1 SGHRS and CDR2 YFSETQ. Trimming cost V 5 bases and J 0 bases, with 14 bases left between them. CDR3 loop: CASRLGGHANTGELFF. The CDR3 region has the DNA TGCGCCAGCAGACTTGGAGGACACGCGAACACCGGGGAGCTGTTTTTT.

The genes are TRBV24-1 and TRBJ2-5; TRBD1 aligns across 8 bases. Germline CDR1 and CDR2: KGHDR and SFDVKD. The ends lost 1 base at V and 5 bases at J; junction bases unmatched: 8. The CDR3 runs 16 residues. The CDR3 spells CATSDFGTGKAETQYF. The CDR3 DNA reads TGTGCCACCAGTGATTTTGGGACAGGCAAGGCGGAGACCCAGTACTTC.

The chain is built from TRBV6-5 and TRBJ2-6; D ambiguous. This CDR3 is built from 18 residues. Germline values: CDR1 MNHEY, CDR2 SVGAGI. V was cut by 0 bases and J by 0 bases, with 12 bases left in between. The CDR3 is CASSYSKQTISGANVLTF. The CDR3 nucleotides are TGTGCCAGCAGTTACTCGAAGCAAACGATCTCTGGGGCCAACGTCCTGACTTTC.

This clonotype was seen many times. CDR3 region: CASSFGTQEKLFF. Written as DNA, the CDR3 is TGTGCCAGCAGTTTCGGGACCCAAGAAAAACTGTTTTTT. The chain uses TRBV12-3 or TRBV12-4 and TRBJ1-4, with D possibly matching TRBD1 (5 bases). The CDR3 contains 13 residues. V was shortened by 3 bases and J by 8 bases, with 10 bases between the two germline ends.

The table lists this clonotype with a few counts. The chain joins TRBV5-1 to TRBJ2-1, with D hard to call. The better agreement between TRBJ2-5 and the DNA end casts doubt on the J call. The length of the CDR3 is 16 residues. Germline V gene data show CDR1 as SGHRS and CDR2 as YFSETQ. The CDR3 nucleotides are TGCGCCAGCAGCTTGGCCTTCGCTGTGGGTGGGGAGACCCAGTACTTC. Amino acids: CASSLAFAVGGETQYF.

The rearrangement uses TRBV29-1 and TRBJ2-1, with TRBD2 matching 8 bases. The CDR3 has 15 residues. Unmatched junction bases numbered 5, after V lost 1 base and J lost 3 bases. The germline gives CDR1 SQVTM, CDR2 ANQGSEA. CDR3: CSVEGRSGSYNEQFF. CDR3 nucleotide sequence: TGCAGCGTTGAAGGGAGGAGCGGGAGCTACAATGAGCAGTTCTTC.

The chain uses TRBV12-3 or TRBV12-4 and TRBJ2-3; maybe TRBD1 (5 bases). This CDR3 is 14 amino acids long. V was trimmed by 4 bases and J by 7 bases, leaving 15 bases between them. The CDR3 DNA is TGTGCCAGCAGTTACATCATAGGGGTGAATACGCAGTATTTT. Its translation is CASSYIIGVNTQYF.

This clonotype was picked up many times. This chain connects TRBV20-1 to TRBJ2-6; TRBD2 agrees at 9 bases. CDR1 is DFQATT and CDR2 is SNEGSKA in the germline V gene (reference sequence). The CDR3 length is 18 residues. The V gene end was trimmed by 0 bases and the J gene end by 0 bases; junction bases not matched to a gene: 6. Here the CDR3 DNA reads TGCAGTGCTAGAGATCTGCTAGCGGGGATCTCTGGGGCCAACGTCCTGACTTTC. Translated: CSARDLLAGISGANVLTF.

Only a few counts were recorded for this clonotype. CDR3 sequence reads: CASSSWASKNYGYTF. DNA of the CDR3: TGTGCCAGCAGTTCGTGGGCGAGCAAAAACTATGGCTACACCTTC. The chain uses TRBV12-3 or TRBV12-4 and TRBJ1-2, with no clear D. The CDR3 consists of 15 residues. V was trimmed by 4 bases and J by 2 bases, leaving 14 bases between them.

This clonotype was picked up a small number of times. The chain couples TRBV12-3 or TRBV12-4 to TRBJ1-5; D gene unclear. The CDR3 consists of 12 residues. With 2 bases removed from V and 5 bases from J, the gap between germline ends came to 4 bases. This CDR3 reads CASSLNYQPQHF. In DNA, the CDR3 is TGTGCCAGCAGTTTAAACTATCAGCCCCAGCATTTT.

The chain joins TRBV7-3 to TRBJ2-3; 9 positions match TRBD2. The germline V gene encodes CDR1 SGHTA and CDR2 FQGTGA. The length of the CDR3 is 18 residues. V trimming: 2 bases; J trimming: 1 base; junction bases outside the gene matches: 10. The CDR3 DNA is TGTGCCAGCAGCTTATGGGCCGCGGGAGGGCTGGGCACAGATACGCAGTATTTT. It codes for CASSLWAAGGLGTDTQYF. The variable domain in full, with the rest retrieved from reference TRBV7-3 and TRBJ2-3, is GAGVSQTPSNKVTEKGKYVELRCDPISGHTALYWYRQSLGQGPEFLIYFQGTGAADDSGLPNDRFFAVRPEGSVSTLKIQRTERGDSAVYLCASSLWAAGGLGTDTQYFGPGTRLTVL.

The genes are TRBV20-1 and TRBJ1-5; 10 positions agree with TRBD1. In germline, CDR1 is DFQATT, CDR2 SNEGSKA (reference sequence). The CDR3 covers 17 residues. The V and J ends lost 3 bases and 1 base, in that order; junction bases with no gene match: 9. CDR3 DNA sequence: TGCAGTGCTAGGGGGGACAGGGGCCGTATGAGCAATCAGCCCCAGCATTTT. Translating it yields CSARGDRGRMSNQPQHF.

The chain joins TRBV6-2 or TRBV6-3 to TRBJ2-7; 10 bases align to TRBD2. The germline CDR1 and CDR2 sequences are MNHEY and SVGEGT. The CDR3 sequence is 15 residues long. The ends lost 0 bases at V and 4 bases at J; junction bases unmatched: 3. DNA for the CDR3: TGTGCCAGCAGTTACTCGAGACTAGCGGGTTACGAGCAGTACGTC. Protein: CASSYSRLAGYEQYV.